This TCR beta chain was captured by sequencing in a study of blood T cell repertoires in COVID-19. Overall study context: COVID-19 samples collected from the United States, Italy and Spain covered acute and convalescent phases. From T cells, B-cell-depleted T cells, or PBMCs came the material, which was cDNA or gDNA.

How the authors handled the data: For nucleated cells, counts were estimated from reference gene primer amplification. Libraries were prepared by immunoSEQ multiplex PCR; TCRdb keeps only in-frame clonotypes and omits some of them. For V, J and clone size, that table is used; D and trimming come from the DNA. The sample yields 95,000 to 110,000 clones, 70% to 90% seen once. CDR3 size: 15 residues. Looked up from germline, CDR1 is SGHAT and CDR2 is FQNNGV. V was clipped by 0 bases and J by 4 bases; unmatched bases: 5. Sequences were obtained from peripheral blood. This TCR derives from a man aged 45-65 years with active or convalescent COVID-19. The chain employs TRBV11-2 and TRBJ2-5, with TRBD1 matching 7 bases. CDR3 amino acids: CASSLEYRGGETQYF. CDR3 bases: TGTGCCAGCAGCTTAGAGTACAGGGGCGGAGAGACCCAGTACTTC.